This T cell receptor beta chain was retrieved from a study of CD8 T cells in Susac syndrome (dated by TCRdb to about 2019). Describing the broader study: Whether CD8+ T cell activation and differentiation in Susac syndrome was antigen driven was tested using repertoire sequencing. Study-wide conclusions, independent of this receptor: The TCR sequencing and HLA analysis was acknowledged to have included a relatively small number of individuals.

The CDR3 goes from the cysteine to the phenylalanine over 12 residues. Only the CDR3 part of the read is kept: 36 bases, read in frame from the first base. For CDR1 and CDR2, the germline V gene lists SQVTM and ANQGSEA. Deletion took 8 bases off V and 3 bases off J, with a span of 10 bases between the germline ends. In its sample, this clonotype was seen once. Its antigen is not yet known. The sample holds no much larger clone one base away, and base qualities are not on file. One read gives only weak evidence. Peripheral blood CD8+ and CD4+ T cells from healthy donors, Susac syndrome patients and multiple sclerosis patients were profiled by high-throughput TCR beta sequencing. Healthy donors were age- and sex-matched controls. CD8+ TEMRA cells were enriched by FACS, while bulk CD8+ and CD4+ T cells were purified by magnetic negative isolation. Blood was drawn into EDTA tubes, processed within 24 hours, and PBMCs were isolated by density gradient centrifugation. PBMCs intended for TCR sequencing were cryopreserved in liquid nitrogen and were subsequently thawed in a 37 degrees C water bath. The sorted or isolated CD4+, CD8+ and CD8+ TEMRA cells had a purity of 90% or higher.

RNA was extracted with the RNeasy kit and roughly 0.5 to 1 ug was reverse transcribed using random hexamers. TCR beta CDR3 regions were amplified with the immunoSEQ multiplex PCR assay covering 54 Vbeta and 13 Jbeta segments. PCR amplification bias was corrected by using a synthetic template baseline for primer optimization and computational correction. Regarding the original processing steps: Only productive sequences were kept, with reads annotated to V, D and J genes according to IMGT and analyzed in immunoSEQ Analyzer. Clonality was calculated as one minus the Shannon entropy normalized by log2 of the number of productive unique sequences. Public and private clones were assessed among the 100 most prevalent clones of each patient and control. A clone was defined as Susac-specific if it was absent from the healthy and MS cohorts, from 950 to 1,300 published viral clones and from other ImmuneACCESS disease sequences. TCRdb's own reprocessing of the public reads used fastp at Q25 and MiXCR and kept productive beta chains. Rows with one shared CDR3 protein collapse into an entry with the most common genes and DNA. The V and J calls follow TCRdb's processing rather than the paper's. The sample yields roughly 200,000 distinct CDR3 sequences; roughly 96% were counted once. In total, the top ten clones hold 0.1% of the sample.

This receptor was identified in a human donor in good health. The sequence joins TRBV29-1 to TRBJ2-2, with no D gene named confidently. The sample consisted of CD4+ T cells from PBMCs. The DNA sequence is given as TGCAGCTCATACTCCGACACCGGGGAGCTGTTTTTT. This encodes CSSYSDTGELFF.